Shown below are 18 T cell receptor beta chains from a single sample sequenced in a study of shared clonotypes between healthy human individuals. Naive CD8 cells were CD45RO-negative, positively selected for CCR7, excluding terminally differentiated effector memory CD45RA+ cells. The data were produced by immunoSEQ multiplex PCR, yet TCRdb's version contains in-frame clones alone and is incomplete. This table holds approximately 2,000,000 clones, about 93% found once. The sample comprised naive CD8+ T cells from PBMCs. The source of these receptors is a man between 18 and 29 years old in good health. Some clones in this sample may be carry-over from other donors' samples.

The chain recombines TRBV10-2 with TRBJ1-1; perhaps TRBD1 as D (5 bases). Trimming left V 6 bases short and J 0 bases short, with 14 bases between. Germline V gene lookup returns CDR1 WSHSY and CDR2 SAAADI. The CDR3 extends over 15 amino acids. Written as DNA, the CDR3 is TGCGCCAGCAGGGGGGGGGTAAGGATGAACACTGAAGCTTTCTTT. Its translation: CASRGGVRMNTEAFF.

The chain couples TRBV7-3 to TRBJ1-1; no reliable D call. The germline gives CDR1 SGHTA, CDR2 FQGTGA. V gave up 5 bases and J gave up 5 bases, with 12 bases separating them. This CDR3 contains 13 residues. The CDR3: CASSLNVGTEAFF. CDR3 nucleotides: TGTGCCAGCAGCCTTAATGTGGGAACTGAAGCTTTCTTT.

The chain recombines TRBV28 with TRBJ2-7, with 9 bases matching TRBD1. The V segment lost 9 bases and the J segment 5 bases; nucleotides outside the gene matches: 14. The CDR3 is made up of 15 amino acids. Germline V gene sequence: CDR1 MDHEN, CDR2 SYDVKM. This CDR3 reads CASDWGQGNTHEQYF. For the CDR3, the DNA is TGTGCCAGTGATTGGGGACAGGGTAATACCCACGAGCAGTACTTC.

The CDR3, as DNA: TGTGCCAGTAACCAACGGCGGGAGGTGCACGAGCAGTACTTC. This encodes CASNQRREVHEQYF. The chain couples TRBV19 to TRBJ2-7; TRBD2 matches at 8 bases. With 7 bases clipped from V and 5 bases from J, the junction kept 10 bases outside the gene matches. This CDR3 is 14 amino acids long. CDR1 is LNHDA, CDR2 SQIVND, per germline (reference sequence). Filled out from reference TRBV19 and TRBJ2-7, the complete variable domain reads DGGITQSPKYLFRKEGQNVTLSCEQNLNHDAMYWYRQDPGQGLRLIYYSQIVNDFQKGDIAEGYSVSREKKESFPLTVTSAQKNPTAFYLCASNQRREVHEQYFGPGTRLTVT.

This chain connects TRBV13 to TRBJ2-4; 10 bases align to TRBD1. V was pared by 5 bases and J by 8 bases, with 6 bases of the junction left unmatched. This CDR3 is built from 14 residues. Germline CDR1 is PRHDT and CDR2 is FYEKMQ (reference sequence). The CDR3 reads CASSPRGQGYIQYF. CDR3 DNA: TGTGCCAGCAGCCCTCGGGGACAGGGGTACATTCAGTACTTC.

V and J are TRBV28 and TRBJ2-7; 8 bases agree with TRBD2. The CDR3 is made up of 17 amino acids. The V and J ends lost 3 bases and 3 bases, in that order; junction bases with no gene match: 13. CDR1 and CDR2 from the germline V gene are MDHEN and SYDVKM. As DNA, the CDR3 is TGTGCCAGCAGTTTTTCAGCGGGAGTCAGGTATGTCTACGAGCAGTACTTC. Protein sequence: CASSFSAGVRYVYEQYF.

This chain uses TRBV15 with TRBJ1-5; possible D gene TRBD1, 5 bases. Germline values: CDR1 LNHNV, CDR2 YYDKDF (reference sequence). This CDR3 region has 15 residues. V was pared by 0 bases and J by 3 bases, with 9 bases between. CDR3 protein: CATSRDGGINQPQHF. The CDR3 nucleotides are TGTGCCACCAGCAGAGATGGGGGGATCAATCAGCCCCAGCATTTT.

This chain joins TRBV27 and TRBJ1-2; possibly TRBD1 for D (6 bases). Trimming cost V 5 bases and J 0 bases, with 13 bases left between them. CDR1 is MNHEY, CDR2 SMNVEV, per germline (reference sequence). The length of the CDR3 is 15 residues. The CDR3 sequence: CASSPWGHPNYGYTF. For the CDR3, the DNA is TGTGCCAGCAGTCCATGGGGGCATCCTAACTATGGCTACACCTTC.

The chain employs TRBV2 and TRBJ2-1; TRBD2 is a possible D gene (5 bases). Germline CDR1 reads SNHLY; CDR2 reads FYNNEI. This CDR3 is built from 13 residues. Deletions cut 10 bases from V and 7 bases from J, with 17 bases between. The CDR3: CAIQRAKYNEQFF. The DNA of the CDR3 is TGTGCCATCCAGAGGGCCAAGTATAATGAGCAGTTCTTC.

This chain links TRBV7-2 with TRBJ2-7; a weak D match, TRBD2 (7 bases). V lost 4 bases and J lost 3, with 13 bases in between. The CDR3 length is 14 residues. Germline V gives CDR1 SGHTA, CDR2 FQGNSA. This CDR3 reads CASSWGGLFYEQYF. The CDR3 region has the DNA TGTGCCAGCAGCTGGGGGGGGCTCTTCTACGAGCAGTACTTC.

The gene calls are TRBV11-2 and TRBJ2-7; D is ambiguous. The V end lost 5 bases, the J end lost 1 base, and 12 bases lay between the germline ends. Germline V lookup: CDR1 SGHAT, CDR2 FQNNGV. CDR3 length: 14 amino acids. CDR3 protein: CASSAGRNSYEQYF. Written as DNA, the CDR3 is TGTGCCAGCAGCGCTGGCCGAAATTCCTACGAGCAGTACTTC. Full variable domain (missing parts from reference TRBV11-2 and TRBJ2-7): EAGVAQSPRYKIIEKRQSVAFWCNPISGHATLYWYQQILGQGPKLLIQFQNNGVVDDSQLPKDRFSAERLKGVDSTLKIQPAKLEDSAVYLCASSAGRNSYEQYFGPGTRLTVT.

The V call is TRBV19, the J call TRBJ2-7; D is unresolved. Germline-derived CDR1 and CDR2 are LNHDA and SQIVND (reference sequence). V was cut by 5 bases and J by 3 bases, with 11 bases left in between. The CDR3 is 13 residues long. CDR3 in amino acids: CASSGAYGYEQYF. In DNA form, the CDR3 reads TGTGCCAGTAGTGGCGCCTACGGCTACGAGCAGTACTTC. Using reference TRBV19 and TRBJ2-7 for the parts outside the CDR3, the full variable domain is DGGITQSPKYLFRKEGQNVTLSCEQNLNHDAMYWYRQDPGQGLRLIYYSQIVNDFQKGDIAEGYSVSREKKESFPLTVTSAQKNPTAFYLCASSGAYGYEQYFGPGTRLTVT.

CDR3 sequence (DNA): TGTGCCAGCAGATTAGGTAACGATGAGCAGTTCTTC. Protein sequence: CASRLGNDEQFF. V gene TRBV6-5 combines with J gene TRBJ2-1, with D uncertain. Trimming left V 6 bases short and J 8 bases short, with 11 bases between. The germline CDR1 and CDR2 sequences are MNHEY and SVGAGI. The CDR3 spans 12 residues.

V is TRBV11-1 and J is TRBJ2-2, with D unresolved. CDR1 is SGHAT, CDR2 FQDESV, per germline (reference sequence). The CDR3 extends over 13 amino acids. V dropped 2 bases and J dropped 6 bases, with 7 bases sitting between them. The CDR3 loop reads CASSLLPPGELFF. CDR3 nucleotide sequence: TGTGCCAGCAGCTTACTACCCCCCGGGGAGCTGTTTTTT.

The chain joins TRBV7-9 to TRBJ1-2; D ambiguous. Per the germline V gene, CDR1 is SEHNR and CDR2 is FQNEAQ (reference sequence). Between the trimmed V and J ends, which lost 4 bases and 4 bases, there was a span of 19 bases. The CDR3 covers 16 residues. The CDR3, as DNA: TGTGCCAGCAGCTACGCCCGGGCAGTAGTTTCCTATGGCTACACCTTC. Protein sequence: CASSYARAVVSYGYTF.

For this clone: Different DNA sequences within this sample yield the same CDR3. The rearrangement joins TRBV9 to TRBJ2-1; D unclear. Germline V gene sequence: CDR1 SGDLS, CDR2 YYNGEE. V gave up 3 bases and J gave up 7 bases, with 11 bases separating them. The CDR3 length is 13 residues. CDR3 nucleotide sequence: TGTGCCAGCAGCGCAGCGTCCGGTAATGAGCAGTTCTTC. Translation: CASSAASGNEQFF.

The gene calls are TRBV28 and TRBJ1-4; TRBD1 matches at 8 bases. CDR1 is MDHEN and CDR2 is SYDVKM in the germline V gene. V trimming: 2 bases; J trimming: 17 bases; junction bases outside the gene matches: 7. This CDR3 is 12 amino acids long. In nucleotides, the CDR3 is TGTGCCAGCAGTTTAGAACGACAGGGGCTTTTTTTT. Translating gives CASSLERQGLFF.

The rearrangement uses TRBV7-8 and TRBJ2-1; TRBD1 is a possible D gene (7 bases). Germline CDR1 reads SGHVS; CDR2 reads FQNEAQ. The CDR3 covers 16 residues. Trimming left V 3 bases short and J 5 bases short, with 17 bases between. CDR3 loop: CASSFSPQGGDNEQFF. CDR3 coding DNA: TGTGCCAGCAGCTTCTCGCCCCAGGGGGGAGACAATGAGCAGTTCTTC.